What follows are 23 T cell receptor beta chains derived from one specimen sequenced in a study of OX40 agonist ivuxolimab in advanced cancers. The protocol was immunoSEQ multiplex PCR, while the TCRdb copy is restricted to in-frame clones and leaves out a portion. The sample holds roughly 43,000 clones; approximately 83% are singletons and the top ten take 35%. Sequencing used CD4+ or CD8+ T cells sorted from blood, obtained in a trial of the OX40 agonist ivuxolimab. The source is an adult with an advanced solid tumor such as melanoma, head and neck, liver or kidney cancer.

The V call is TRBV5-4, the J call TRBJ2-1; D remains unclear. Germline V gene sequence: CDR1 SGHNT, CDR2 YYREEE (reference sequence). The CDR3 consists of 13 residues. Trimming removed 1 base at V and 10 bases at J, with 12 bases between. In DNA form, the CDR3 reads TGTGCCAGCAGCTTGTCGGTAGGCGGCGAGCAGTTCTTC. It translates to CASSLSVGGEQFF.

This rearrangement joins TRBV7-3 to TRBJ2-7, with a possible D match to TRBD2 (5 bases). Germline lookup yields CDR1 SGHTA and CDR2 FQGTGA. The CDR3 contains 13 residues. With 1 base removed from V and 6 bases from J, the gap between germline ends came to 10 bases. The CDR3 DNA reads as TGTGCCAGCAGCTTAAAAGGAGGTGCCGAGCAGTACTTC. This sequence encodes CASSLKGGAEQYF.

This rearrangement joins TRBV6-5 to TRBJ2-7; D is tentatively TRBD1 or TRBD2 (6 bases each). V was cut by 8 bases and J by 0 bases, with 17 bases left in between. The germline V gene has CDR1 MNHEY and CDR2 SVGAGI. The length of the CDR3 is 15 residues. The CDR3 DNA reads TGTGCCAGCGCGGCGAGGGGGAGGAGCTCCTACGAGCAGTACTTC. Translation gives CASAARGRSSYEQYF.

This sequence joins TRBV13 and TRBJ2-7; D is unresolved. The CDR3 loop spans 13 amino acids. Germline-derived CDR1 and CDR2 are PRHDT and FYEKMQ (reference sequence). V was trimmed by 3 bases and J by 2 bases, leaving 8 bases between them. This CDR3 is CASSLVVAYEQYF. CDR3 nucleotide sequence: TGTGCCAGCAGCTTGGTAGTCGCCTACGAGCAGTACTTC.

This clone has more than one count but fewer than ten. The chain couples TRBV11-2 to TRBJ2-1; 9 bases line up with TRBD2. Germline CDR1 and CDR2: SGHAT and FQNNGV. The CDR3 consists of 15 residues. V was pared by 2 bases and J by 8 bases, with 7 bases of the junction left unmatched. As DNA, the CDR3 is TGTGCCAGCAGCTTATGGGGTAGCGGGAGTGATGAGCAGTTCTTC. Translating it yields CASSLWGSGSDEQFF.

The genes are TRBV6-5 and TRBJ1-6; 7 positions match TRBD1. V shed 2 bases and J 7 bases; nucleotides not matched to a gene: 8. The V gene's germline CDR1 is MNHEY and CDR2 SVGAGI. CDR3 length: 16 amino acids. CDR3 nucleotide sequence: TGTGCCAGCAGTTACGCTAGACAGGGCGCGAATTCACCCCTCCACTTT. Protein: CASSYARQGANSPLHF.

The rearrangement joins TRBV6-1 to TRBJ1-2, with 8 bases that match TRBD1. After removal of 4 bases from V and 6 bases from J, the junction contained 7 bases not matched to a gene. Germline values: CDR1 MNHNS, CDR2 SASEGT. CDR3 length equals 14 residues. The chain's CDR3 is CASSGGQVIDGYTF. In nucleotides, the CDR3 is TGTGCCAGCAGTGGGGGACAGGTTATCGATGGCTACACCTTC.

This clone was found a few times. This chain uses TRBV2 with TRBJ2-7; D tentatively reads TRBD1 or TRBD2 (5 bases each). Trimming removed 5 bases from V and 2 bases from J, with 10 bases in between. From germline, CDR1 is SNHLY and CDR2 FYNNEI. The CDR3 has 13 residues. The CDR3 spells CASSRDGPYEQYF. As DNA, the CDR3 is TGTGCCAGCAGTAGGGACGGACCCTACGAGCAGTACTTC.

This rearrangement joins TRBV7-9 to TRBJ2-5, with 7 positions matching TRBD2. Germline values: CDR1 SEHNR, CDR2 FQNEAQ (reference sequence). V was pared by 2 bases and J by 2 bases, with 8 bases of the junction left unmatched. The CDR3 extends over 16 amino acids. CDR3 bases: TGTGCCAGCAGCTTATCGGGGTTGGGACTACAAGAGACCCAGTACTTC. Translated: CASSLSGLGLQETQYF.

The chain links TRBV21-1 to TRBJ2-7; the table's TRBD1 call for D was not verified on the DNA. TRBV21-1 is a known pseudogene. This CDR3 region has 15 residues. CDR3 residues: CASSKARGRGRGQYF. The CDR3 DNA follows: TGTGCCAGCAGCAAAGCACGTGGCAGGGGGCGGGGGCAGTACTTC.

V and J are TRBV6-1 and TRBJ1-1; TRBD1 is a possible D gene (5 bases). This CDR3 has 14 amino acids. Germline assignment: CDR1 MNHNS and CDR2 SASEGT. Between the trimmed V and J ends, which lost 6 bases and 1 base, there was a span of 12 bases. The CDR3 DNA sequence: TGTGCCAGCAGAAAAGACAGTTGGAACACTGAAGCTTTCTTT. Translated, it gives CASRKDSWNTEAFF.

The chain recombines TRBV6-5 with TRBJ2-5; no firm D call. This CDR3 spans 13 amino acids. Germline V gene lookup returns CDR1 MNHEY and CDR2 SVGAGI. V lost 4 bases and J lost 5, with 11 bases in between. This chain's CDR3 is CASSFSLYETQYF. The DNA of the CDR3 is TGTGCCAGCAGTTTTTCCTTGTACGAGACCCAGTACTTC.

This clone was seen a single time. The genes are TRBV7-9 and TRBJ1-2; D is unresolved. This CDR3 has 13 residues. V lost 5 bases, J lost 4 bases, and 11 bases lay in between. Looked up from germline, CDR1 is SEHNR and CDR2 is FQNEAQ (reference sequence). The CDR3 loop reads CASSNDIVYGYTF. The CDR3 DNA reads TGTGCCAGCAGCAACGACATTGTCTATGGCTACACCTTC.

V and J are TRBV7-9 and TRBJ1-2; the D gene is possibly TRBD1 (6 bases). The V end was cut by 5 bases, the J end by 2 bases, with 12 bases between. Germline assignment: CDR1 SEHNR and CDR2 FQNEAQ (reference sequence). The CDR3 spans 14 residues. The CDR3 here is CASSLLGQNYGYTF. CDR3 bases: TGTGCCAGCAGCCTACTTGGACAGAACTATGGCTACACCTTC.

The chain combines TRBV2 with TRBJ2-3, with TRBD1 as a possible D gene (6 bases). The CDR3 loop spans 16 amino acids. Trimming took 5 bases from V and 7 from J, leaving 22 bases between them. The germline V gene has CDR1 SNHLY and CDR2 FYNNEI. The CDR3: CASSPQPGVPWNTQYF. CDR3 nucleotide sequence: TGTGCCAGCAGTCCCCAACCAGGGGTACCCTGGAATACGCAGTATTTT.

The chain joins TRBV10-1 to TRBJ1-3; no clear D. V was clipped by 6 bases and J by 0 bases, with 3 bases between them. Per the germline V gene, CDR1 is WNHNN and CDR2 is SYGVQD (reference sequence). This CDR3 spans 12 amino acids. The CDR3 nucleotides read TGCGCCAGCAGGGGCTCTGGAAACACCATATATTTT. Its protein is CASRGSGNTIYF.

The chain couples TRBV11-1 to TRBJ1-5; 7 bases are a match to TRBD1. This CDR3 contains 18 residues. The germline V gene has CDR1 SGHAT and CDR2 FQDESV (reference sequence). Losses at the gene ends were 2 bases for V and 7 bases for J; bases not matched to a gene: 17. CDR3 DNA sequence: TGTGCCAGCAGCTTAAGAGGGAGCACGGCAGGGGGGATCCAGCCCCAGCATTTT. This translates into CASSLRGSTAGGIQPQHF. Full variable domain (rest looked up from reference TRBV11-1 and TRBJ1-5): EAEVAQSPRYKITEKSQAVAFWCDPISGHATLYWYRQILGQGPELLVQFQDESVVDDSQLPKDRFSAERLKGVDSTLKIQPAELGDSAMYLCASSLRGSTAGGIQPQHFGDGTRLSIL.

The J gene is TRBJ1-6, the V gene TRBV4-1; possibly TRBD1 for D (5 bases). V was cut by 5 bases and J by 7 bases, with 18 bases left in between. Germline CDR1 MGHRA, CDR2 YSYEKL. This CDR3 contains 16 residues. The CDR3 DNA sequence: TGCGCCAGCAGCACGGGAAGCTCTCAGGGAAATTCACCCCTCCACTTT. It is translated as CASSTGSSQGNSPLHF.

The rearrangement links TRBV18 to TRBJ2-5; no reliable D call. The DNA end is more similar to TRBJ2-7, so the J call may be wrong. The CDR3 extends over 14 amino acids. The germline V gene has CDR1 KGHSH and CDR2 LQKENI. CDR3 protein: CASSPGTASYEQYF. CDR3 DNA sequence: TGTGCCAGCTCACCAGGAACAGCCTCCTACGAGCAGTACTTC.

This sequence joins TRBV4-1 and TRBJ1-2; TRBD1 matches at 7 bases. The CDR3 runs 13 residues. CDR1 is MGHRA, CDR2 YSYEKL, per germline. V lost 4 bases and J lost 3; bases outside the gene matches: 2. CDR3 loop: CASSRTGDYGYTF. CDR3 in DNA: TGCGCCAGCAGCCGAACAGGGGACTATGGCTACACCTTC.

This chain connects TRBV29-1 to TRBJ1-1, with 8 bases lining up with TRBD1. This CDR3 spans 12 amino acids. The V segment lost 6 bases and the J segment 4 bases; nucleotides outside the gene matches: 4. Germline CDR1 SQVTM, CDR2 ANQGSEA. The CDR3 nucleotides are TGCAGCGTCGGACAGGGCTTCACTGAAGCTTTCTTT. The encoded protein is CSVGQGFTEAFF.

This chain links TRBV2 with TRBJ2-5, with TRBD2 identical over 14 bases. V shed 8 bases, J shed 5 bases, and the junction held 4 bases outside the gene matches. This CDR3 comprises 14 residues. CDR1 and CDR2 (germline): SNHLY, FYNNEI. The CDR3 is CASGGLAGGETQYF. CDR3 sequence (DNA): TGTGCCAGCGGCGGACTAGCGGGAGGTGAGACCCAGTACTTC.

The gene calls are TRBV11-2 and TRBJ2-3, with D hard to call. CDR1 and CDR2 from the germline V gene are SGHAT and FQNNGV. The CDR3 is 14 amino acids. V gave up 4 bases and J gave up 1 base, with 9 bases separating them. The CDR3: CASSWGIGTDTQYF. The CDR3 DNA is TGTGCCAGCAGCTGGGGTATTGGCACAGATACGCAGTATTTT.